This TCR beta chain originates from a study of CD8 T cells in ankylosing spondylitis. A single record per CDR3 protein comes from TCRdb applying MiXCR to the 5' RACE reads. The sample contains hundreds of thousands of distinct CDR3 sequences, roughly 27% of which appear only once. A note on this clonotype: Antigen: not known.

Whole-study results and caveats: Made up of fewer than ten highly homologous variants, a TCR beta motif appeared characteristic of ankylosing spondylitis blood. CD8+ by phenotype, disease-linked clones were relatively rare in peripheral blood.

CDR1 is MNHNS, CDR2 SASEGT, per germline. Trimming shortened V by 2 bases and J by 0 bases, and 10 bases separated the two germline ends. CDR3 size: 15 residues. The chain combines TRBV6-1 with TRBJ1-1, with D uncertain. The origin of this receptor is a male donor with ankylosing spondylitis. Material: blood, either unsorted or a sorted T cell fraction (not recorded which). CDR3 residues: CASSERETMNTEAFF. The DNA of the CDR3 is TGTGCCAGCAGTGAAAGGGAAACCATGAACACTGAAGCTTTCTTT.